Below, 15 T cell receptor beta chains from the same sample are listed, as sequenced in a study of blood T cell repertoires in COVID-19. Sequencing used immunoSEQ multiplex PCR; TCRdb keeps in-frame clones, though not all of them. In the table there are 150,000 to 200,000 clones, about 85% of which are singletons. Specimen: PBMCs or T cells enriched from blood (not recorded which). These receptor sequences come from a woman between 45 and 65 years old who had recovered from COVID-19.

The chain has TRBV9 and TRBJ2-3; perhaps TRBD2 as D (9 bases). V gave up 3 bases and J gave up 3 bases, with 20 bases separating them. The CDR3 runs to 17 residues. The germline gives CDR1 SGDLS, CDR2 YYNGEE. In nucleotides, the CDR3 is TGTGCCAGCAGCGACAGGGGGGCGCGGGAGGGAACAGATACGCAGTATTTT. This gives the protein CASSDRGAREGTDTQYF.

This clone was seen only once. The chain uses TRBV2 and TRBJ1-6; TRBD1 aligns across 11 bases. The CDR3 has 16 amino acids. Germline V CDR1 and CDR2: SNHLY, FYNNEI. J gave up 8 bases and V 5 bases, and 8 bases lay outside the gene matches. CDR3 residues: CASSPDRGLSYSPLHF. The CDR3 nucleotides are TGTGCCAGCAGTCCGGACAGGGGGCTTTCTTATTCACCCCTCCACTTT.

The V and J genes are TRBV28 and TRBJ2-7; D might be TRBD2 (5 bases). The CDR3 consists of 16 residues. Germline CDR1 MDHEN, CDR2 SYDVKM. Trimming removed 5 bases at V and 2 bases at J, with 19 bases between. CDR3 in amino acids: CASSPRPQRYPYEQYF. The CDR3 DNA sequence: TGTGCCAGCAGTCCCCGCCCACAGCGGTACCCCTACGAGCAGTACTTC.

The CDR3 DNA reads as TGTGCCAGCAGTAATGTCTTCAATGAGCAGTTCTTC. It codes for CASSNVFNEQFF. This chain joins TRBV27 and TRBJ2-1; D is unresolved. Germline V CDR1 and CDR2: MNHEY, SMNVEV (reference sequence). Trimming took off 5 bases at V and 6 bases at J, with 8 bases between the two ends. There are 12 residues in the CDR3.

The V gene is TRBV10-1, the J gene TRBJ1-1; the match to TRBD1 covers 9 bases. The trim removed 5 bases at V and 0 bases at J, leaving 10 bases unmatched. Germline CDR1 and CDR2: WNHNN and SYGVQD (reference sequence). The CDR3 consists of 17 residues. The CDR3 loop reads CASSYTGGPSVNTEAFF. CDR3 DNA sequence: TGCGCCAGCAGTTATACAGGGGGCCCGAGCGTGAACACTGAAGCTTTCTTT.

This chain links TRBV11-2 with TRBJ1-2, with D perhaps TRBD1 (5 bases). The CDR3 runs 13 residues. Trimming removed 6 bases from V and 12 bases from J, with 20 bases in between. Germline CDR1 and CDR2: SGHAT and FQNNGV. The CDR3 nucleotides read TGTGCCAGCAGTCCAAAGACAGCTATCGACCACACCTTC. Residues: CASSPKTAIDHTF.

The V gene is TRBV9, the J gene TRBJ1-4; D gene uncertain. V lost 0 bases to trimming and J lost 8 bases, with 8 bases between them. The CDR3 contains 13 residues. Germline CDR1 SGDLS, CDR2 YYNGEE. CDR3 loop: CASSVDSTEKLFF. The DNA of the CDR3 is TGTGCCAGCAGCGTAGACTCGACAGAAAAACTGTTTTTT.

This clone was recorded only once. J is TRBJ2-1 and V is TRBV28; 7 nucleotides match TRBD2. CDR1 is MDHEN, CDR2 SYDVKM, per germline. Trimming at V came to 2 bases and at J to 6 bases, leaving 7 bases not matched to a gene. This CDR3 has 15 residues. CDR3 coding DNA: TGTGCCAGCAGTTTAACTCCCGGGAGGCTCAATGAGCAGTTCTTC. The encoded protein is CASSLTPGRLNEQFF.

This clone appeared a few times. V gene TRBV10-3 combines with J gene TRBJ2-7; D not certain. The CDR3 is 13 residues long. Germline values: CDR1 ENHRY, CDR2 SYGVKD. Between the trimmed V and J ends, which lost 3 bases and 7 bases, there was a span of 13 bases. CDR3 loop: CAISERVDSEQYF. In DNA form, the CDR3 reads TGTGCCATCAGTGAACGTGTAGACTCAGAGCAGTACTTC.

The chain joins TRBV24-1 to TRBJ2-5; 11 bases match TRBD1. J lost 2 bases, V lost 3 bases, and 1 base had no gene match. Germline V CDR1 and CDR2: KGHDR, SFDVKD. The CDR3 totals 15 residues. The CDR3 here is CATSDGTGGQETQYF. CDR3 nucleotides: TGTGCCACCAGTGATGGGACAGGGGGACAAGAGACCCAGTACTTC.

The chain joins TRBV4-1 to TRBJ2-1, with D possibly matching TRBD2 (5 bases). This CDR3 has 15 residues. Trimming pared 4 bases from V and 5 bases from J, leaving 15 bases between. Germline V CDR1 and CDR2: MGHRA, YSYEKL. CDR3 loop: CASSPTRVGHNEQFF. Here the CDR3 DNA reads TGCGCCAGCAGCCCTACTAGGGTGGGCCACAATGAGCAGTTCTTC.

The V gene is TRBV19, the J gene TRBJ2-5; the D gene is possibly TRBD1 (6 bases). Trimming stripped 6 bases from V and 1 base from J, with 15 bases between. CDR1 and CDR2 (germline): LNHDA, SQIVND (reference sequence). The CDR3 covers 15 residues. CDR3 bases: TGTGCCAGTAGCCTTGGACAGACTCCCCAAGAGACCCAGTACTTC. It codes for CASSLGQTPQETQYF.

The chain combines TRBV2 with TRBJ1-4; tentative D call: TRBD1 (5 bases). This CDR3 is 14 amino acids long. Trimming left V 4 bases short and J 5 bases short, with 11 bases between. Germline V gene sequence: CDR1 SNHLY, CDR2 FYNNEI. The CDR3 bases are TGTGCCAGCAGTGCGGGACTACCAAATGAAAAACTGTTTTTT. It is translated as CASSAGLPNEKLFF.

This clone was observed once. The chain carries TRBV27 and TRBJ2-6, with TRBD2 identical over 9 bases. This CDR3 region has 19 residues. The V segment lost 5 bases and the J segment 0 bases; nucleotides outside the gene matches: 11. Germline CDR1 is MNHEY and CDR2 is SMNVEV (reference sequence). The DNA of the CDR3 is TGTGCCAGCAGTCCGAAACTAGCGGGCGTCCTCTCTGGGGCCAACGTCCTGACTTTC. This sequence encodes CASSPKLAGVLSGANVLTF.

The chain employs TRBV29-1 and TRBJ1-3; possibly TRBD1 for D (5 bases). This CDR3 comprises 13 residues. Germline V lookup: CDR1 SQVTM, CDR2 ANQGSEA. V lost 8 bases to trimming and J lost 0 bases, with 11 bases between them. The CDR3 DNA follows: TGCAGCTTCCCGGGACTCTCTGGAAACACCATATATTTT. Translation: CSFPGLSGNTIYF.